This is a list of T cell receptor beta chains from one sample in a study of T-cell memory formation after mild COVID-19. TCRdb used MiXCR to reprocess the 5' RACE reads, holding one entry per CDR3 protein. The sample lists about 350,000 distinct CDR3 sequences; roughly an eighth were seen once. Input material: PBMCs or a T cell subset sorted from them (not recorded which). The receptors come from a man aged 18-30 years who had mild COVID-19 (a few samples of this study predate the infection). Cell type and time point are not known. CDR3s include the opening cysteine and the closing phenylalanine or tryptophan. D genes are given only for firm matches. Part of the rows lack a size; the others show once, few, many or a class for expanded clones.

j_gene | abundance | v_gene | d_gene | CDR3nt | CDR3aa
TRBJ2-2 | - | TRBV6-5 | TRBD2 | TGTGCCAGCAGCCCACTCGGACTAGCGGCGCCCAAAAAGACCGGGGAGCTGTTTTTT | CASSPLGLAAPKKTGELFF
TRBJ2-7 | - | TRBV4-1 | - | TGCGCCAGCAGCCAAGGCCAGGCCCCCTACGAGCAGTACTTC | CASSQGQAPYEQYF
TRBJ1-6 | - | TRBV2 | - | TGTGCCAGCAGTGTGGGAGGGGTTAATTCACCCCTCCACTTT | CASSVGGVNSPLHF
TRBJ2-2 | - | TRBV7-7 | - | TGTGCTAGCAGCACGAAACTCCACGGAAACACCGGGGAGCTGTTTTTT | CASSTKLHGNTGELFF
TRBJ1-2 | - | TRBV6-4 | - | TGTGCCAGCAGCGCCGGACCGGGAGGAGGCTACACCTTC | CASSAGPGGGYTF
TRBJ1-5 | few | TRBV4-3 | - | TGCGCCAGCAGCCAAGGAAGGACCGGGACATTCAATCAGCCCCAGCATTTT | CASSQGRTGTFNQPQHF
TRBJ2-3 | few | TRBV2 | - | TGTGCCAGCCGGGCCGCCGAGGATACGCAGTATTTT | CASRAAEDTQYF
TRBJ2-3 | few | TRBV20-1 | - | TGCAGTGCTAGAGGGGGGGCCACCACAGATACGCAGTATTTT | CSARGGATTDTQYF
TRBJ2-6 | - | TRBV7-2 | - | TGTGCCAGCAGCACCCAACCCGGGCCTGGGGCCAACGTCCTGACTTTC | CASSTQPGPGANVLTF
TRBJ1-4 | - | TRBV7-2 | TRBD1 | TGTGCCAGCAGCCTTGACAGGGAGGGAAAACTGTTTTTT | CASSLDREGKLFF
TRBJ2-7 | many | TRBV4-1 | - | TGCGCCAGCAGCCAAGATCTGTTCCAGAACGAGCAGTACTTC | CASSQDLFQNEQYF
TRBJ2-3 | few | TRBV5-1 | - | TGCGCCAGCAGCCCGGATCGTAGGGGGGCGGGCACAGATACGCAGTATTTT | CASSPDRRGAGTDTQYF
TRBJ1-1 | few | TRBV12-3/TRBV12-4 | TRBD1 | TGTGCCAGCAGTTTGGGACGGGACAGGGGCGTCGCTGAAGCTTTCTTT | CASSLGRDRGVAEAFF
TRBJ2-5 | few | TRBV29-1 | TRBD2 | TGCAGCGTTGAAGATCCACAGACGGGGGGGACCCAGTACTTC | CSVEDPQTGGTQYF
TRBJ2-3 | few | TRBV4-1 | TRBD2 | TGCGCCAGCAGCCCAACCTCTAGCGGGGGTGGAGATACGCAGTATTTT | CASSPTSSGGGDTQYF
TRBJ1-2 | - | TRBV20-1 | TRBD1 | TGCAGTGCTAGTACAGGGGATTGGGGTGGCTACACCTTC | CSASTGDWGGYTF
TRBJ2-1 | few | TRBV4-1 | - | TGCGCCAGCAGCCAAGATCCGGGGCCGAGCTCCTACAATGAGCAGTTCTTC | CASSQDPGPSSYNEQFF
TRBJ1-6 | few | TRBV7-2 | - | TGTGCCAGCAGCTTAACGGGGACTGCCCTCGATAATTCACCCCTCCACTTT | CASSLTGTALDNSPLHF
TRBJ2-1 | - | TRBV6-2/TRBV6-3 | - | TGTGCCAGCACTATCCGCAGGGGTTGGCAGTTCTTC | CASTIRRGWQFF
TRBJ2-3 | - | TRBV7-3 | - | TGTGCCAGCAGCTTGATGTCGGGGGCGTCAGATACGCAGTATTTT | CASSLMSGASDTQYF